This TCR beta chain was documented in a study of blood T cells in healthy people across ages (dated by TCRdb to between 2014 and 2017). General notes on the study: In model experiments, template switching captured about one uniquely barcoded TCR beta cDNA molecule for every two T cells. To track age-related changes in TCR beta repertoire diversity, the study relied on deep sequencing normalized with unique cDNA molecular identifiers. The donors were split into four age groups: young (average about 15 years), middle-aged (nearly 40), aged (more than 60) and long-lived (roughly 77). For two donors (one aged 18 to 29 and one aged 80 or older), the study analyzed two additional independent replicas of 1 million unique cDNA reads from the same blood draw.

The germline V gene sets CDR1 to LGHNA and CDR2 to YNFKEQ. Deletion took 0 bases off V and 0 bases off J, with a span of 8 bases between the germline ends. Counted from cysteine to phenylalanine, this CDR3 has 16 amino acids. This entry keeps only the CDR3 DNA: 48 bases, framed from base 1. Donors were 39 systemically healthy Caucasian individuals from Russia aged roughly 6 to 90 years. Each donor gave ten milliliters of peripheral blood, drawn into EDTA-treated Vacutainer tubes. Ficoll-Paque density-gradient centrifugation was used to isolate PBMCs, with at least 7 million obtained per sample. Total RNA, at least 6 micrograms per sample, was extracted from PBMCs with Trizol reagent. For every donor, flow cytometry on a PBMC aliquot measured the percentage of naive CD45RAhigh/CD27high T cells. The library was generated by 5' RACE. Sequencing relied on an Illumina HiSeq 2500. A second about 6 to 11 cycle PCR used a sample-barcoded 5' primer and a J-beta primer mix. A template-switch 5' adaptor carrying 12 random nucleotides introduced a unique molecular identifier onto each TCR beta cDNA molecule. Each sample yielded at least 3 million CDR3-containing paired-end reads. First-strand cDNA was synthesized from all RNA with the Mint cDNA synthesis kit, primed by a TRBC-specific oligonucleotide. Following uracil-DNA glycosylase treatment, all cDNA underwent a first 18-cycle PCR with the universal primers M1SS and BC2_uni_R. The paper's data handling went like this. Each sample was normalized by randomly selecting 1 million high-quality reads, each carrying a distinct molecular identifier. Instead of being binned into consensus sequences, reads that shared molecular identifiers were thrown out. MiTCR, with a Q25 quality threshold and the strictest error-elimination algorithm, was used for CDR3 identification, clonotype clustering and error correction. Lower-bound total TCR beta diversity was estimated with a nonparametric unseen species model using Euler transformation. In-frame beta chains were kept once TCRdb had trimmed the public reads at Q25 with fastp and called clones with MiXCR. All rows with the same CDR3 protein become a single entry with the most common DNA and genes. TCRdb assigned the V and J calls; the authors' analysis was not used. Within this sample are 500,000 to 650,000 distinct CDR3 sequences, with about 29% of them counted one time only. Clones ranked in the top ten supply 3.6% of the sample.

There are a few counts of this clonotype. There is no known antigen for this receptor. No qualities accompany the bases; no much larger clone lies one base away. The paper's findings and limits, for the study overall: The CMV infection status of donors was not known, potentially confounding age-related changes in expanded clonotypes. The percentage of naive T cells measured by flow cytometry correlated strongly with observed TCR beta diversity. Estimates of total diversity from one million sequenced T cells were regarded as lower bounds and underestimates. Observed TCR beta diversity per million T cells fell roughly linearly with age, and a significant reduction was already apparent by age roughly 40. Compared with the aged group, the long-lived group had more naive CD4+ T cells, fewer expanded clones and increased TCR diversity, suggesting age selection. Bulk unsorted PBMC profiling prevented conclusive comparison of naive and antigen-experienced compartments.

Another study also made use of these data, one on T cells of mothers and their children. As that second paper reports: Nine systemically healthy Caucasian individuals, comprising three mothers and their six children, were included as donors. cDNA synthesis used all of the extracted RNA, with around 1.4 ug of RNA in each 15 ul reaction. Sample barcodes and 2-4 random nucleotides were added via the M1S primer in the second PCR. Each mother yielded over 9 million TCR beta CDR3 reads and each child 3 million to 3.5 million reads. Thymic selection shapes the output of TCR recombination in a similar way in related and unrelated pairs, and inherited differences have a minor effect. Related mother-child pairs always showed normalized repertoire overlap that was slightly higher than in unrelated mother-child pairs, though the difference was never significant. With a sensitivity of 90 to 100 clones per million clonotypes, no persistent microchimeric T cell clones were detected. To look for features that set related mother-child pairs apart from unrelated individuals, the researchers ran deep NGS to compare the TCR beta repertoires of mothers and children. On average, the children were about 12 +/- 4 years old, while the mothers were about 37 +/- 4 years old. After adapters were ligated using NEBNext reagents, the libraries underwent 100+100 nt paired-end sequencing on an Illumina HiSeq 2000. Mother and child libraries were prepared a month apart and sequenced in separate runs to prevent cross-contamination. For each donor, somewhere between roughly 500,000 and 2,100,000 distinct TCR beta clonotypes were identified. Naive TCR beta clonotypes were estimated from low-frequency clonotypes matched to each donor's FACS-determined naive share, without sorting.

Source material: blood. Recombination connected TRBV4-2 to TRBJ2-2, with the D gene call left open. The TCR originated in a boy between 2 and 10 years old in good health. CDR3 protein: CASSQDLASNTGELFF. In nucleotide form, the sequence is TGTGCCAGCAGCCAAGATTTAGCCTCGAACACCGGGGAGCTGTTTTTT.